This record concerns one T cell receptor (beta chain) sequence. It has no known antigen specificity. It has no much larger one-base neighbor in the sample; base qualities were not kept. The CDR3 regions of human TCRbeta chains were analyzed by immunosequencing. In the original analysis: TCRs in the repertoires were matched against a reference library of SARS-CoV-2-specific TCRs that had been generated with the MIRA antigen-specificity platform. Breadth was defined as the fraction of unique TCRs that were SARS-CoV-2-associated, and depth was defined as the fraction of total T cells that were SARS-CoV-2-associated. Each spike-specific TCR was assigned to its reactive spike region and to a CD4 or CD8 class using the MIRA data. Log10-transformed breadth and depth values were compared by one-way ANOVA with Sidak's multiple comparisons tests. TCRdb carries this immuneACCESS record with in-frame sequences only. Its versions omit some clonotypes, under half of them owing to an unresolved V gene in the studies checked, with the rest unexplained. Clone size and the V and J calls come from that table; the DNA yielded D and trimming. The sample contains approximately 130,000 clones, 75% to 90% of them found a single time. The ten largest clones capture over 8.5% of the sample.

This sample is part of a study of T cell responses to AZD1222 COVID-19 vaccine (dated by TCRdb to the early 2020s). In the study overall: TCR sequencing covered approximately 230 trial participants: 207 given two doses of AZD1222 and 26 given two doses of MenACWY control vaccine. Trial participants were enrolled into age subgroups of 18-55, 56-69 and 70-plus years, which contained about 160, 30 and 59 TCR-sequenced participants, respectively. The study at large found these results: Participants were mostly white British and included more females than males, and it was suggested by the authors that clonal diversity may have been underestimated. The 56-69-year group was small, and its depth increase did not reach significance, likely because of low power. Reportedly, almost half of the unique spike-specific TCRs recognized epitopes lying outside the regions that are mutated in the B.1.351 and B.1.1.7 variants. No day 14 peak-response samples were available, so repertoires were characterized only after the peak T cell response. Conclusions about previously exposed vaccinees are limited, since just five to seven AZD1222 recipients were seropositive for SARS-CoV-2 at baseline. CD4 TCRs associated with the vaccine covered the entire spike protein, and the dominant responses were in regions 160-218 and 743-854. Spike-specific TCR breadth and depth rose significantly after two AZD1222 doses compared with day 0 and with MenACWY recipients.

The CDR3 runs 12 residues from the cysteine to the phenylalanine. Left in the record is the CDR3 DNA by itself, 36 bases read in frame from the first base. The trim is 7 bases for V and 6 bases for J, with a gap of 9 bases between the germline ends. Taken from the germline V gene, the CDR1 and CDR2 loops are MNHEY and SVGAGI. The time point tag for this specimen amounts to: baseline before first vaccination. The sample's treatment or condition label is to be understood as: meningococcal conjugate vaccine given as trial control. The vaccinee samples were drawn from two UK trials, COV001 and COV002, one of which was a single-blind randomized controlled phase 2/3 trial testing AZD1222 (ChAdOx1 nCoV-19) in healthy adults. Trial participant PBMC samples were collected at day 0 and day 28 after the second dose for TCRbeta chain sequencing.

This clonotype originated in an adult in good health. The input for sequencing was peripheral blood, taken on day 0 of MenACWY control vaccination. The chain is encoded by TRBV6-5 joined to TRBJ2-2, with the D segment identity uncertain. CDR3 region: CASKEGPGELFF. The DNA reads TGTGCCAGCAAAGAAGGGCCCGGGGAGCTGTTTTTT.